The 7 T cell receptor beta chains given below trace back to one sample, sequenced in a study of lymphopenia after photon versus proton radiotherapy. The assay was immunoSEQ multiplex PCR, and TCRdb's table has in-frame clones only and misses some. The sample includes 150,000 to 200,000 clones, more than 85% of them seen just once. The sequencing used peripheral blood, collected from a patient treated with photon-based radiotherapy. The receptors shown here come from a man aged 50-60 years with gastric cancer.

V and J are TRBV5-6 and TRBJ2-3, with 15 bases aligning to TRBD2. Per germline, CDR1 SGHDT and CDR2 YYEEEE. The CDR3 extends over 18 amino acids. With V trimmed by 3 bases and J by 0 bases, 5 bases remained unmatched. The CDR3 reads CASSSWTSGRASTDTQYF. CDR3 coding DNA: TGTGCCAGCAGCTCCTGGACTAGCGGGAGGGCGAGCACAGATACGCAGTATTTT.

The V and J genes are TRBV27 and TRBJ2-7, with TRBD1 matching over 9 bases. J lost 7 bases, V lost 6 bases, and 13 bases had no gene match. Germline CDR1 is MNHEY and CDR2 is SMNVEV (reference sequence). The CDR3 extends over 15 amino acids. CDR3 bases: TGTGCCAGCAGCCCGTTGGGACAGGGACGTATTGAGCAGTACTTC. Protein product: CASSPLGQGRIEQYF.

The chain is built from TRBV28 and TRBJ1-1; a weak D match, TRBD1 (5 bases). Germline loops: CDR1 MDHEN, CDR2 SYDVKM. The CDR3 is made up of 16 amino acids. V shed 5 bases and J shed 4 bases, with 20 bases lying between them. CDR3 in DNA: TGTGCCAGCAGTCAACCGCCCGGGAGGGGCGGCACTGAAGCTTTCTTT. It translates to CASSQPPGRGGTEAFF.

This clone was seen once. The chain is built from TRBV5-4 and TRBJ2-3, with 9 bases identical to TRBD2. The germline V gene encodes CDR1 SGHNT and CDR2 YYREEE (reference sequence). CDR3 length: 15 residues. Trimming removed 4 bases from V and 2 bases from J; junction bases left unmatched: 5. CDR3 nucleotide sequence: TGTGCCAGCAGCACAGCGGGAGGTAACACAGATACGCAGTATTTT. Its translation is CASSTAGGNTDTQYF.

The chain couples TRBV5-6 to TRBJ1-2; maybe TRBD1 (5 bases). Germline lookup yields CDR1 SGHDT and CDR2 YYEEEE. This CDR3 has 13 residues. With 3 bases removed from V and 3 bases from J, the gap between germline ends came to 9 bases. The CDR3 region is CASSYGRDYGYTF. CDR3 nucleotide sequence: TGTGCCAGCAGCTACGGCAGGGACTATGGCTACACCTTC.

J is TRBJ2-1 and V is TRBV15; a possible D gene is TRBD2 (6 bases). The CDR3 has 15 amino acids. Germline CDR1 LNHNV, CDR2 YYDKDF (reference sequence). Deletions cut 0 bases from V and 4 bases from J, with 10 bases between. CDR3 region: CATSRDNSGYNEQFF. CDR3 nucleotides: TGTGCCACCAGCAGAGATAATAGCGGTTACAATGAGCAGTTCTTC.

The chain employs TRBV28 and TRBJ1-4; the D gene is possibly TRBD1 (6 bases). CDR1 MDHEN and CDR2 SYDVKM come from the germline V gene. There are 12 residues in the CDR3. The germline V and J ends were trimmed by 6 bases and 8 bases, with 10 bases remaining between them. CDR3 residues: CASRGGLEKLFF. For the CDR3, the DNA is TGTGCCAGCAGAGGGGGGTTGGAAAAACTGTTTTTT.